The 26 T cell receptor beta chains reported below all come from one sample, sequenced in a study of cytomegalovirus exposure and HLA in healthy donors. Amplification used 60 Vbeta primers and 13 Jbeta primers. TCRdb's table, derived via immunoSEQ multiplex PCR, lists solely in-frame clones and lacks some. Its table records around 120,000 clones. Sequencing was performed on PBMCs. The receptor set was obtained from a man younger than 35 in good health and CMV-seronegative.

This chain links TRBV30 with TRBJ1-1; D uncertain. This CDR3 region has 12 residues. Trimming took off 4 bases at V and 7 bases at J, with 13 bases between the two ends. The germline V gene has CDR1 GTSNPN and CDR2 SVGIG (reference sequence). CDR3 region: CAWTYQGGEAFF. The CDR3 coding sequence is TGTGCCTGGACTTACCAAGGAGGTGAAGCTTTCTTT.

The chain is built from TRBV7-2 and TRBJ2-1; the match to TRBD2 covers 8 bases. With V trimmed by 1 base and J by 6 bases, 5 bases remained unmatched. This CDR3 contains 15 residues. Germline V gene sequence: CDR1 SGHTA, CDR2 FQGNSA. The CDR3 DNA is TGTGCCAGCAGCTTAGAGGCGGGGGGCCGCAATGAGCAGTTCTTC. Protein sequence: CASSLEAGGRNEQFF.

The gene calls are TRBV7-9 and TRBJ2-2; 9 positions match TRBD1. The CDR3 consists of 15 residues. The J segment lost 5 bases and the V segment lost 5 bases, leaving 6 bases of the junction unmatched. From germline, CDR1 is SEHNR and CDR2 FQNEAQ (reference sequence). The CDR3 bases are TGTGCCAGCAGCCCCCGGGACAGGGAAACCGGGGAGCTGTTTTTT. This translates into CASSPRDRETGELFF.

The V call is TRBV15, the J call TRBJ2-7; 8 nucleotides align to TRBD2. After removal of 0 bases from V and 4 bases from J, the junction contained 5 bases not matched to a gene. This CDR3 region has 15 residues. The germline V gene encodes CDR1 LNHNV and CDR2 YYDKDF (reference sequence). The CDR3: CATSRDGTSGYEQYF. The CDR3 DNA reads as TGTGCCACCAGCAGAGATGGAACTAGCGGTTACGAGCAGTACTTC.

The V call is TRBV4-1, the J call TRBJ2-5, with a weak D call TRBD2 (6 bases). This CDR3 is built from 15 residues. Trimming removed 4 bases from V and 5 bases from J, with 17 bases in between. Germline lookup yields CDR1 MGHRA and CDR2 YSYEKL. The CDR3 nucleotides read TGCGCCAGCAGCCGAGACATGGGGGGTCAGGAGACCCAGTACTTC. Its protein product is CASSRDMGGQETQYF.

The V gene is TRBV29-1, the J gene TRBJ2-1, with 12 nucleotides matching TRBD2. The V segment lost 6 bases and the J segment 7 bases; nucleotides outside the gene matches: 7. This CDR3 spans 14 amino acids. CDR1 and CDR2 (germline): SQVTM, ANQGSEA. DNA of the CDR3: TGCAGCGTGGTTAGACTAGCGGGGGAGAATGAGCAGTTCTTC. Residues: CSVVRLAGENEQFF.

This rearrangement joins TRBV28 to TRBJ1-5, with 9 bases identical to TRBD1. The CDR3 covers 13 residues. The germline V gene encodes CDR1 MDHEN and CDR2 SYDVKM. In nucleotides, the CDR3 is TGTGTCGCGGGACAGGGTGGAAATCAGCCCCAGCATTTT. This codes for CVAGQGGNQPQHF.

The chain is built from TRBV28 and TRBJ1-1; the D gene is possibly TRBD1 (6 bases). The CDR3 covers 15 residues. V was cut by 6 bases and J by 5 bases, with 19 bases left in between. Germline assignment: CDR1 MDHEN and CDR2 SYDVKM. CDR3 protein: CASSPPDSWGTEAFF. For the CDR3, the DNA is TGTGCCAGCAGCCCCCCGGACAGCTGGGGTACTGAAGCTTTCTTT.

This rearrangement joins TRBV7-6 to TRBJ2-7, with no clear D. The V gene lost 3 bases and the J gene lost 4 bases, with 13 bases spanning the gap. CDR1 SGHVS and CDR2 FNYEAQ come from the germline V gene. The length of the CDR3 is 14 residues. The CDR3 is CASSFSDLGYEQYF. Here the CDR3 DNA reads TGTGCCAGCAGCTTCAGTGATCTTGGTTACGAGCAGTACTTC.

The chain's CDR3 is CASSLTGTTYEQYF. The CDR3, as DNA: TGTGCCAGCAGCTTAACCGGGACTACCTACGAGCAGTACTTC. The V and J genes are TRBV11-3 and TRBJ2-7; 7 bases fit TRBD2. Germline-derived CDR1 and CDR2 are SGHNT and YENEEA. This CDR3 is built from 14 residues. The ends lost 2 bases at V and 2 bases at J; junction bases unmatched: 3.

With respect to this clone: At the DNA level, this CDR3 is encoded by other sequences in the same sample as well. This chain uses TRBV6-5 with TRBJ2-7; D perhaps matches TRBD2 (5 bases). Germline CDR1 and CDR2: MNHEY and SVGAGI. The CDR3 loop spans 12 amino acids. V was shortened by 5 bases and J by 7 bases, with 12 bases between the two germline ends. In DNA, the CDR3 is TGTGCCAGCAGTCCTGATCGGAGGGAGCAGTACTTC. Protein product: CASSPDRREQYF.

V and J are TRBV30 and TRBJ1-3, with D possibly matching TRBD1 (6 bases). The V end was cut by 2 bases, the J end by 3 bases, with 11 bases between. The CDR3 is 14 amino acids. Germline V CDR1 and CDR2: GTSNPN, SVGIG (reference sequence). The CDR3 DNA follows: TGTGCCTGGAGTTTGGGACAAGATGGAAACACCATATATTTT. Its translation is CAWSLGQDGNTIYF.

This sequence joins TRBV6-1 and TRBJ2-7, with TRBD1 identical over 9 bases. The germline CDR1 and CDR2 sequences are MNHNS and SASEGT. This CDR3 is built from 15 residues. The V gene end was trimmed by 6 bases and the J gene end by 3 bases; junction bases not matched to a gene: 9. CDR3 loop: CASSLGQGYNYEQYF. Here the CDR3 DNA reads TGTGCCAGCAGCCTGGGACAGGGCTATAACTACGAGCAGTACTTC.

The chain is built from TRBV19 and TRBJ1-2, with D uncertain. This CDR3 is built from 10 residues. Germline loops: CDR1 LNHDA, CDR2 SQIVND (reference sequence). V was shortened by 8 bases and J by 5 bases, with 6 bases between the two germline ends. CDR3 nucleotides: TGTGCCAGTTCGAGTTATGGCTACACCTTC. Encoded protein: CASSSYGYTF.

The chain joins TRBV28 to TRBJ2-7, with 7 bases that match TRBD2. Unmatched junction bases numbered 8, after V lost 6 bases and J lost 0 bases. This CDR3 comprises 15 residues. Germline V CDR1 and CDR2: MDHEN, SYDVKM. In DNA form, the CDR3 reads TGTGCCAGCAGCCAGCGGGGAACGAGCTCCTACGAGCAGTACTTC. Translating it yields CASSQRGTSSYEQYF.

V usage is TRBV28 and J usage is TRBJ2-7; D call uncertain. The CDR3 sequence is 11 residues long. Looked up from germline, CDR1 is MDHEN and CDR2 is SYDVKM. The V end was cut by 5 bases, the J end by 7 bases, with 9 bases between. The CDR3 DNA reads as TGTGCCAGCAGTGTCAGGTGGGAGCAGTACTTC. The encoded protein is CASSVRWEQYF.

The rearrangement links TRBV19 to TRBJ1-3; D possibly corresponds to TRBD1 (5 bases). Looked up from germline, CDR1 is LNHDA and CDR2 is SQIVND (reference sequence). The V end lost 8 bases, the J end lost 0 bases, and 20 bases lay between the germline ends. The CDR3 has 17 residues. The CDR3 nucleotides read TGTGCCAGTGGTCAAGGTCGAACAGGTTCCTCTGGAAACACCATATATTTT. Its protein product is CASGQGRTGSSGNTIYF.

The genes are TRBV30 and TRBJ2-2; 7 positions agree with TRBD2. Germline V gene sequence: CDR1 GTSNPN, CDR2 SVGIG (reference sequence). This CDR3 is built from 16 residues. V lost 4 bases and J lost 3; bases outside the gene matches: 11. The CDR3 loop reads CAWIRLADFDTGELFF. CDR3 in DNA: TGTGCCTGGATAAGGCTAGCGGATTTTGACACCGGGGAGCTGTTTTTT.

The gene calls are TRBV19 and TRBJ1-1, with D possibly being TRBD1 (6 bases). The CDR3 totals 14 residues. Germline CDR1 is LNHDA and CDR2 is SQIVND (reference sequence). Trimming left V 10 bases short and J 11 bases short, with 26 bases between. This chain's CDR3 is CATSDTGLRAKAFF. CDR3 coding DNA: TGTGCCACAAGCGACACAGGGTTGCGAGCAAAGGCTTTCTTT.

The chain links TRBV6-1 to TRBJ2-2; 8 positions match TRBD2. This CDR3 is 15 amino acids long. After removal of 5 bases from V and 5 bases from J, the junction contained 7 bases not matched to a gene. Per germline, CDR1 MNHNS and CDR2 SASEGT. This chain's CDR3 is CASSLSGSFTGELFF. The CDR3 coding sequence is TGTGCCAGCAGTTTAAGCGGGAGCTTTACCGGGGAGCTGTTTTTT.

CDR3 nucleotides: TGTGCCAGCTCACCCTCTTTATCGGATACGCAGTATTTT. Its protein product is CASSPSLSDTQYF. This chain links TRBV18 with TRBJ2-3; D call uncertain. From germline, CDR1 is KGHSH and CDR2 LQKENI. V gave up 3 bases and J gave up 6 bases, with 10 bases separating them. This CDR3 spans 13 amino acids.

This sequence joins TRBV19 and TRBJ1-3; D might be TRBD1 (5 bases). CDR1 is LNHDA and CDR2 is SQIVND in the germline V gene (reference sequence). V was shortened by 11 bases and J by 0 bases, with 14 bases between the two germline ends. The CDR3 is 14 amino acids. The CDR3 DNA reads as TGTGCCGGCAGGGATTCCTCCTCTGGAAACACCATATATTTT. It specifies CAGRDSSSGNTIYF.

The V and J genes are TRBV5-6 and TRBJ1-5; D remains ambiguous. The germline gives CDR1 SGHDT, CDR2 YYEEEE. The CDR3 loop spans 15 amino acids. Trimming removed 4 bases at V and 3 bases at J, with 14 bases between. CDR3 sequence: CASSPGSRPNQPQHF. DNA for the CDR3: TGTGCCAGCAGCCCGGGGAGCAGGCCCAATCAGCCCCAGCATTTT.

V is TRBV15 and J is TRBJ2-1, with 7 bases identical to TRBD2. This CDR3 is 15 amino acids long. With V trimmed by 5 bases and J by 3 bases, 7 bases remained unmatched. The V gene's germline CDR1 is LNHNV and CDR2 YYDKDF (reference sequence). CDR3 protein: CATSREVGVYNEQFF. DNA for the CDR3: TGTGCCACCAGCCGGGAGGTGGGAGTCTACAATGAGCAGTTCTTC.

The V gene is TRBV7-9, the J gene TRBJ2-2; a possible D gene is TRBD1 (5 bases). CDR3 length equals 15 residues. The V gene lost 1 base and the J gene lost 3 bases, with 9 bases spanning the gap. Germline-derived CDR1 and CDR2 are SEHNR and FQNEAQ (reference sequence). CDR3 region: CASSLGDSHTGELFF. For the CDR3, the DNA is TGTGCCAGCAGCTTAGGAGACAGCCACACCGGGGAGCTGTTTTTT. Filled out from reference TRBV7-9 and TRBJ2-2, the complete variable domain reads DTGVSQNPRHKITKRGQNVTFRCDPISEHNRLYWYRQTLGQGPEFLTYFQNEAQLEKSRLLSDRFSAERPKGSFSTLEIQRTEQGDSAMYLCASSLGDSHTGELFFGEGSRLTVL.

The chain uses TRBV6-6 and TRBJ2-7; a weak D match, TRBD1 (5 bases). V was clipped by 0 bases and J by 7 bases, with 13 bases between them. This CDR3 comprises 14 residues. The germline gives CDR1 MNHNY, CDR2 SVGAGI (reference sequence). This CDR3 reads CASSYSLQDGEQYF. DNA of the CDR3: TGTGCCAGCAGTTACTCGTTACAGGACGGAGAGCAGTACTTC.